This T cell receptor (beta chain) came from a study of post-analysis software for immune sequencing data. Study-level findings and limits: TRBV5-6, TRBV5-1 and TRBV20-1 belonged to a set of about 5 TRBV segments that were more frequent in patients than controls.

Germline values: CDR1 DFQATT, CDR2 SNEGSKA (reference sequence). V was trimmed by 6 bases and J by 4 bases, leaving 13 bases between them. CDR3 length equals 12 residues. This clonotype was observed a single time. Its antigen is still unknown. Incorporated into the TCR beta cDNA libraries were unique molecular identifiers, which served to reduce PCR and sequencing biases. TCRdb analysed the PCR reads with MiXCR anew, one entry per CDR3 protein. The table has 600,000 to 700,000 distinct CDR3 sequences, approximately 60% seen once. The chain recombines TRBV20-1 with TRBJ2-7; tentatively, D is TRBD1 (5 bases). The sequenced sample was blood. The source is a girl aged 2 to 9 with multiple sclerosis. CDR3 amino acids: CSARYRGYEQYF. CDR3 nucleotide sequence: TGCAGTGCGAGATATAGGGGATACGAGCAGTACTTC.